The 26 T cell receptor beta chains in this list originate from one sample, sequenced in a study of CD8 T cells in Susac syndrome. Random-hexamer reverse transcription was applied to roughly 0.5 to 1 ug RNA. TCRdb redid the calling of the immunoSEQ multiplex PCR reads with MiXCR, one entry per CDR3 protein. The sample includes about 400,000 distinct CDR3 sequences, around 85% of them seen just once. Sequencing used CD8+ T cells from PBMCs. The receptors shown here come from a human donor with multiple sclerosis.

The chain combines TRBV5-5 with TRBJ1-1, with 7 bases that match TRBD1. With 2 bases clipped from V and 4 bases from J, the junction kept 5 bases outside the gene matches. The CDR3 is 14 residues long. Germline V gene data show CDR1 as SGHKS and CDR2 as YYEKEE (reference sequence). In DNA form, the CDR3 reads TGTGCCAGCAGCTTCGAGGGGGCCGTCACTGAAGCTTTCTTT. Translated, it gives CASSFEGAVTEAFF.

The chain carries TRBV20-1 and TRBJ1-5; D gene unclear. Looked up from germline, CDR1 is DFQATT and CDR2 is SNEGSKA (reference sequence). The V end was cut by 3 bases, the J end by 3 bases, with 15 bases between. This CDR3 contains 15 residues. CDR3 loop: CSARGYDTSNQPQHF. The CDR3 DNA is TGCAGTGCTAGGGGGTACGACACTTCCAATCAGCCCCAGCATTTT.

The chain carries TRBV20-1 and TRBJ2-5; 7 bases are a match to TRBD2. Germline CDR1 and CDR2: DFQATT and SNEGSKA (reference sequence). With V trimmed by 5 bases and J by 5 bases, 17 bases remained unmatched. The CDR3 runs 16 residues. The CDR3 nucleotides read TGCAGTGCTGAACGAGGTCCTAGCGGCGCGGGCGAGACCCAGTACTTC. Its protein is CSAERGPSGAGETQYF.

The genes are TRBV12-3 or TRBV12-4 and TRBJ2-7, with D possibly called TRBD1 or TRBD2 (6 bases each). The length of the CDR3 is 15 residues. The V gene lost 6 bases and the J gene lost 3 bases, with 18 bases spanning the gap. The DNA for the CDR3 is TGTGCCAGCAGCGCCGTGGGAGGACAGTACTACGAGCAGTACTTC. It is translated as CASSAVGGQYYEQYF.

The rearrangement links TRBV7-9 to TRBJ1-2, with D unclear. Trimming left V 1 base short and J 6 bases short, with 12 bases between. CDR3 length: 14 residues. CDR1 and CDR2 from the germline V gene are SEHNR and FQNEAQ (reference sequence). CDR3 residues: CASSLGWAGNGYTF. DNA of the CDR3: TGTGCCAGCAGCTTAGGCTGGGCAGGAAATGGCTACACCTTC.

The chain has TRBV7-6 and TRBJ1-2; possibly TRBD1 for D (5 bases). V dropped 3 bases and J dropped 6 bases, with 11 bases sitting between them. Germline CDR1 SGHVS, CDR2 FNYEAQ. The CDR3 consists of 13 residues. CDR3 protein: CASSLVIGDGYTF. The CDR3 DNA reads TGTGCCAGCAGCTTGGTGATAGGGGATGGCTACACCTTC.

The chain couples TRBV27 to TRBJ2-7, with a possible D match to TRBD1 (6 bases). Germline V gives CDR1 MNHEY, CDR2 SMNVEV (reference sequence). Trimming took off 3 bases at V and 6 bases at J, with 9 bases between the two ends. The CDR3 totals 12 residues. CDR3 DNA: TGTGCCAGCAGTTTTTTCAGGGGCGAGCAGTACTTC. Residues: CASSFFRGEQYF.

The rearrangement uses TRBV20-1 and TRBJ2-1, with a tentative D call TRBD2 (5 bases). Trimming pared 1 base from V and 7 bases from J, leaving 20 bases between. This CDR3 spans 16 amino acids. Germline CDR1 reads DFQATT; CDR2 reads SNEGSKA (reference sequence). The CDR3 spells CSARASEEGMGNEQFF. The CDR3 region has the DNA TGCAGTGCTAGAGCTTCTGAAGAGGGTATGGGTAATGAGCAGTTCTTC.

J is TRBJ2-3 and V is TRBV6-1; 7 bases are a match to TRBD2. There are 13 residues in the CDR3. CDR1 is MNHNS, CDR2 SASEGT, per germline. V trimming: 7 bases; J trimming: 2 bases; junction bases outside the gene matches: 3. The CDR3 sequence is CASTSGITDTQYF. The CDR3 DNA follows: TGTGCCAGCACTAGCGGAATCACAGATACGCAGTATTTT.

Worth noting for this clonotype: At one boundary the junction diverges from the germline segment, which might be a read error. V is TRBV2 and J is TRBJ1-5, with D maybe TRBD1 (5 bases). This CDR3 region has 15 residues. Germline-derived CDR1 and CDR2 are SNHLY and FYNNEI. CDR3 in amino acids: CASKVQGVGNRPQHF. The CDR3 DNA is TGTGCCAGCAAAGTTCAGGGTGTCGGCAATCGGCCCCAGCATTTT.

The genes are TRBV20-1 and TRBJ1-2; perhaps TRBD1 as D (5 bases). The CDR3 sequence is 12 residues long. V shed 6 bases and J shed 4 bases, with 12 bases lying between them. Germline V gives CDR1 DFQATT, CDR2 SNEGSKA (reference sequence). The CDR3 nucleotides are TGCAGTGCGGGGGGGGTTTCCTATGGCTACACCTTC. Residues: CSAGGVSYGYTF.

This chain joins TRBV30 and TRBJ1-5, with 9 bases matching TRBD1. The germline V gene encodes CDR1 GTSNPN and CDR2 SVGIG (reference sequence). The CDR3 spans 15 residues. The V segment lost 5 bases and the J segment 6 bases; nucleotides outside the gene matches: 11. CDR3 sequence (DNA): TGTGCCTGGGGACCCGGGACAGGGCTTAGTCAGCCCCAGCATTTT. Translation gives CAWGPGTGLSQPQHF. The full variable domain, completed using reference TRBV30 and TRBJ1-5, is SQTIHQWPATLVQPVGSPLSLECTVEGTSNPNLYWYRQAAGRGLQLLFYSVGIGQISSEVPQNLSASRPQDRQFILSSKKLLLSDSGFYLCAWGPGTGLSQPQHFGDGTRLSIL.

The CDR3 loop reads CASSLSGPGGYEQYF. CDR3 in DNA: TGTGCCAGCAGTTTATCGGGTCCGGGAGGGTACGAGCAGTACTTC. The chain links TRBV27 to TRBJ2-7; 8 positions agree with TRBD2. CDR1 is MNHEY, CDR2 SMNVEV, per germline (reference sequence). CDR3 length: 15 residues. J lost 4 bases, V lost 0 bases, and 5 bases had no gene match.

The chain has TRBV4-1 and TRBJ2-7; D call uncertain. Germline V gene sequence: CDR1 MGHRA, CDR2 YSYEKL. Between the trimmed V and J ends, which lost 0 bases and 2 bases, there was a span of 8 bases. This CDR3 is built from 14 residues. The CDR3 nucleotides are TGCGCCAGCAGCCAAGAGGATTACACCTACGAGCAGTACTTC. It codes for CASSQEDYTYEQYF.

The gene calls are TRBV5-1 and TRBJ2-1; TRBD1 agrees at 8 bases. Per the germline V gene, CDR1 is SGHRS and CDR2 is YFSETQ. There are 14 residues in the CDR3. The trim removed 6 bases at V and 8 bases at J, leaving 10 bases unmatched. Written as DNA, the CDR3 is TGCGCCAGCACCTGGGCAGGGGGCCCTGATGAGCAGTTCTTC. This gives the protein CASTWAGGPDEQFF.

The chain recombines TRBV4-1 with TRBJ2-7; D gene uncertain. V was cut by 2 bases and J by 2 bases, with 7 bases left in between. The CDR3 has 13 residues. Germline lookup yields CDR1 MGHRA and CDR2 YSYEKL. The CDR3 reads CASSQMIAYEQYF. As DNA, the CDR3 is TGCGCCAGCAGCCAAATGATTGCCTACGAGCAGTACTTC.

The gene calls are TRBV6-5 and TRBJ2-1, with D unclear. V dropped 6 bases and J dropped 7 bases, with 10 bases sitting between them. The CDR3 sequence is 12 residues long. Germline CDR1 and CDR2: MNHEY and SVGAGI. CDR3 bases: TGTGCCAGCAGCCCTACTACGAATGAGCAGTTCTTC. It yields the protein CASSPTTNEQFF.

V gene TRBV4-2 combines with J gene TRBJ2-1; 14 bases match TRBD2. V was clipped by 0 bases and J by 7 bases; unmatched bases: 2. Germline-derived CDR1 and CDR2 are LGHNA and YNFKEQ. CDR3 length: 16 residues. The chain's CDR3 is CASSQDRLAGGNEQFF. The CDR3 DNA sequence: TGTGCCAGCAGCCAAGACCGACTAGCGGGGGGGAATGAGCAGTTCTTC.

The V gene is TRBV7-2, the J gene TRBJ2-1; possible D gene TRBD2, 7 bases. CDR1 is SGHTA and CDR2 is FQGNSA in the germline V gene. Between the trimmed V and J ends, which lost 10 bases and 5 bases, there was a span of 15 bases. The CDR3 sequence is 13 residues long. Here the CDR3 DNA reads TGTGCCAAACGGGGGGCCGAGGACAATGAGCAGTTCTTC. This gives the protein CAKRGAEDNEQFF. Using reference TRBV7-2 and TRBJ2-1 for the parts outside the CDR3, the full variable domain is GAGVSQSPSNKVTEKGKDVELRCDPISGHTALYWYRQSLGQGLEFLIYFQGNSAPDKSGLPSDRFSAERTGGSVSTLTIQRTQQEDSAVYLCAKRGAEDNEQFFGPGTRLTVL.

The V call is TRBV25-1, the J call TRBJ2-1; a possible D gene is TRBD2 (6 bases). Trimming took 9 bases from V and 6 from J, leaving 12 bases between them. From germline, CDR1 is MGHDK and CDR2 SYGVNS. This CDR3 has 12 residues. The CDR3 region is CASSLAINEQFF. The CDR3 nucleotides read TGTGCCAGTTCACTAGCCATCAATGAGCAGTTCTTC.

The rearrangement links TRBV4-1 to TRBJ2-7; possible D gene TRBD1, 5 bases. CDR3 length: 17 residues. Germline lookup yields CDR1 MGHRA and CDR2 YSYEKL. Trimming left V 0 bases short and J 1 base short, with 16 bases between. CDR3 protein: CASSQELQGLLSYEQYF. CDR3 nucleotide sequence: TGCGCCAGCAGCCAAGAGTTGCAGGGTCTTCTGTCCTACGAGCAGTACTTC.

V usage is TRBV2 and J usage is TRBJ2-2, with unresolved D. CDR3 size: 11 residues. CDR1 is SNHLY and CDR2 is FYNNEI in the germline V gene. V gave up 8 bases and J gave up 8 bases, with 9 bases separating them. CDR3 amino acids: CASVDLGELFF. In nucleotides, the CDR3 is TGTGCCAGCGTGGATTTGGGGGAGCTGTTTTTT.

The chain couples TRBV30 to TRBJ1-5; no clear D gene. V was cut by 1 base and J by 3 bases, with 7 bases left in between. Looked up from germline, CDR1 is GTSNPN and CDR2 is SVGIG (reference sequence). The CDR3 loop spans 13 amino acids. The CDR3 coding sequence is TGTGCCTGGAGTGGCAACACCAATCAGCCCCAGCATTTT. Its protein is CAWSGNTNQPQHF.

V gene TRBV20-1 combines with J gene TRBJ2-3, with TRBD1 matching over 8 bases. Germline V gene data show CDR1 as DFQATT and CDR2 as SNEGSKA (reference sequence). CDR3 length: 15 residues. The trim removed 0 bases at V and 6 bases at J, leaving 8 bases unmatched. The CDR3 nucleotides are TGCAGTGCTAGAGATTACAGGGGGAGTGAGGATACGCAGTATTTT. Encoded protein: CSARDYRGSEDTQYF.

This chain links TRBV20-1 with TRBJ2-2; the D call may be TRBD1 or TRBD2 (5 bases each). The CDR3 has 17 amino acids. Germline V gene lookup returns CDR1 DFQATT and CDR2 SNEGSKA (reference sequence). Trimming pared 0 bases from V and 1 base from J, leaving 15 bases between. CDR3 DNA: TGCAGTGCTAGAGATTCTCGGGACGGGTGGAACACCGGGGAGCTGTTTTTT. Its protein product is CSARDSRDGWNTGELFF.

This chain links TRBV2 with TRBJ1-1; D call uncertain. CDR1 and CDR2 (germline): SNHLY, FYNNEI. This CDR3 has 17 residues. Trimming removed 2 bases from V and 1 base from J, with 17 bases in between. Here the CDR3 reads CASSETLEAVENTEAFF. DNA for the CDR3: TGTGCCAGCAGTGAAACTCTCGAGGCGGTAGAGAACACTGAAGCTTTCTTT.